A selection of T cell receptor beta chains follows, all from one sample in a study of T cell responses to AZD1222 COVID-19 vaccine. Generated by immunoSEQ multiplex PCR, the TCRdb table keeps only in-frame clones and is missing some. This table holds 150,000 to 200,000 clones, around 88% found once. The sample here was peripheral blood, taken 28 days after the second AZD1222 dose. The receptors come from an adult who received the AZD1222 COVID-19 vaccine. Both conserved end residues are part of each CDR3.

V gene	J gene	CDR3 protein
TRBV6-4	TRBJ2-1	CASSRLAGAYNEQFF
TRBV21-1	TRBJ2-3	CASSLTSGLFTDTQYF
TRBV6-2/TRBV6-3	TRBJ2-1	CASSYQLGGGLGYNEQFF
TRBV5-1	TRBJ2-1	CASSQTLTHEPYNEQFF
TRBV6-5	TRBJ1-2	CASSYRGTDYGYTF
TRBV6-1	TRBJ1-1	CASSEDWGSSAFF
TRBV7-6	TRBJ2-6	CASSFYPKRTGWGSGANVLTF
TRBV19	TRBJ1-2	CASSQTGEGGYTF
TRBV6-4	TRBJ1-2	CASSGGQNYGYTF
TRBV14	TRBJ1-2	CASSQLGTGGPYGYTF
TRBV7-9	TRBJ1-1	CASSLETENTEAFF
TRBV11-1	TRBJ1-1	CASRQNTEAFF
TRBV4-1	TRBJ2-2	CASSQGDRLTNTGELFF
TRBV6-6	TRBJ1-2	CASSYWDRDGYTF
TRBV5-4	TRBJ1-1	CASSLAGPPTEAFF
TRBV19	TRBJ2-7	CASSMTGPYEQYF
TRBV13	TRBJ2-6	CASSLATGSGANVLTF
TRBV5-1	TRBJ2-3	CASSLDTGPLGTDTQYF
TRBV9	TRBJ2-3	CASSGRIGLLATQYF
TRBV7-8	TRBJ1-5	CASSREEYQPQHF
TRBV10-3	TRBJ2-7	CAISEQGYEQYF
TRBV5-1	TRBJ2-7	CASSLDGQTYEQYF
TRBV12-5	TRBJ1-2	CASGSLPGVEGYTF
TRBV30	TRBJ2-1	CAWSLLGFNEQFF
TRBV9	TRBJ2-1	CASSVDVGSYNEQFF
TRBV9	TRBJ1-4	CASSALGVGGEKLFF
TRBV4-1	TRBJ1-6	CASSQQGVGSPLHF
TRBV2	TRBJ1-1	CASRNGPTNTEAFF
TRBV6-4	TRBJ2-2	CASRRGQGAGELFF
TRBV7-2	TRBJ1-5	CASSSTAGNQPQHF
TRBV5-4	TRBJ1-6	CASSPDAANNSPLHF
TRBV11-3	TRBJ2-7	CASSLSGGDEQYF
TRBV11-3	TRBJ2-3	CASSFGGGATDTQYF